This TCR beta chain emerged from a study of vaccination and CD4 T cells after COVID-19. In the study overall: Across the group, participants received two doses of either BNT162b2 or mRNA-1273 vaccine. Post-COVID sampling occurred a median roughly 100 days after diagnosis (range 35 to 161). Study-wide results and caveats: Post-vaccination reactive clonotypes (median approximately 38) did not differ significantly from post-infection (approximately 20). Spike mono-reactivity was evident in 304 of the 307 vaccine-specific clones derived from convalescent patients.

As to treatment: approximately 10-day PBMC culture with coronavirus spike peptide pools or control peptides (ViraFEST assay). Sequencing of cultured CD4+ T cell DNA used the Oncomine TCR Beta short-read assay. TCRdb passed the PCR reads through MiXCR, listing each CDR3 protein once. This sample has some 16,000 distinct CDR3 sequences; around 70% occur once, and the top ten carry about 4.2%. The CDR3 sequence is 12 residues long. The V end was cut by 8 bases, the J end by 5 bases, with 12 bases between. The germline gives CDR1 ENHRY, CDR2 SYGVKD. Comments on this clonotype: What it recognizes is unknown.

The sample comprised CD4+ T cells from blood, cultured in vitro. The gene calls are TRBV10-3 and TRBJ1-2; D gene unclear. The sequence derives from a human donor who had recovered from COVID-19. This CDR3 reads CAIAQTEYGYTF. CDR3 nucleotide sequence: TGTGCCATCGCCCAGACGGAGTATGGCTACACCTTC.